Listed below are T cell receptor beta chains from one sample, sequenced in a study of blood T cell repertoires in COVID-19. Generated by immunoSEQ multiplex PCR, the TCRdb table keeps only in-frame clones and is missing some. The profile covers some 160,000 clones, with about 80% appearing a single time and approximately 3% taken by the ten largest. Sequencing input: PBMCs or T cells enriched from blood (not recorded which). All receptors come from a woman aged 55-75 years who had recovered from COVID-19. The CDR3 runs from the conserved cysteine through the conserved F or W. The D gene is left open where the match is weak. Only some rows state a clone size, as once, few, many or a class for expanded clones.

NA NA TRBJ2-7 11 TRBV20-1 TGCAGTGCTAGAGATCGGGGCGAGCAGTACTTC CSARDRGEQYF
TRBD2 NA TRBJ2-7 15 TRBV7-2 TGTGCCAGCAGCTCCGAACTAGCGGGGGACTACGAGCAGTACTTC CASSSELAGDYEQYF
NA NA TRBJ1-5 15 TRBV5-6 TGTGCCAGCAGCTTGTGGCAGGGGCGTTATCAGCCCCAGCATTTT CASSLWQGRYQPQHF
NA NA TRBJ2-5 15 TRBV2 TGTGCCAGCAGTGAATCAGCCAGGGGACAAGAGACCCAGTACTTC CASSESARGQETQYF
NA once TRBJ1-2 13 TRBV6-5 TGTGCCAGCAGTCCGCGACGGAGCTATGGCTACACCTTC CASSPRRSYGYTF
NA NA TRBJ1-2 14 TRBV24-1 TGTGCCACCAGTGATCACCGACAGTCCCGAGGCTACACCTTC CATSDHRQSRGYTF
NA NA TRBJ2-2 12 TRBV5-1 TGCGCCAGCAGTAGTCCCACCGGGGAGCTGTTTTTT CASSSPTGELFF
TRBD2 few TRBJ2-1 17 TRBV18 TGTGCCAGCTCACCACCGGTGGGGCGGGGGGACTACAATGAGCAGTTCTTC CASSPPVGRGDYNEQFF
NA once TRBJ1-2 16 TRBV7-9 TGTGCCAGCAGCTTAGACCCAGTCGGAGCACCCTATGGCTACACCTTC CASSLDPVGAPYGYTF
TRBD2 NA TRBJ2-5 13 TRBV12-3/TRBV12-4 TGTGCCAGCAGAGCGGGGGGCGAGGAGACCCAGTACTTC CASRAGGEETQYF
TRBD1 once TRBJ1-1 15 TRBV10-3 TGTGCCATCAGTGATGGGAGACAGGGGGGGACTGAAGCTTTCTTT CAISDGRQGGTEAFF
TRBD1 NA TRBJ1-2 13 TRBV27 TGTGCCAGCAGAGGGACAGGGGTTTATGGCTACACCTTC CASRGTGVYGYTF
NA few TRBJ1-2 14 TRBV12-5 TGTGCTAGTGGTCTAACGCCCGTAGACTATGGCTACACCTTC CASGLTPVDYGYTF
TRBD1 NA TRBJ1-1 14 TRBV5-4 TGTGCCAGCAGCTTGGGGACAGGGGACACTGAAGCTTTCTTT CASSLGTGDTEAFF
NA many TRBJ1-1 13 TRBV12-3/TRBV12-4 TGTGCCAGCCGGAACAGGGAAAACACTGAAGCTTTCTTT CASRNRENTEAFF
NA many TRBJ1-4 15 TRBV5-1 TGCGCCAGCAGCTTAGGACTAATGACTAATGAAAAACTGTTTTTT CASSLGLMTNEKLFF
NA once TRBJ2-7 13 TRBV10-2 TGCGCCAGCAGTGAGCAGGCTACCTACGAGCAGTACTTC CASSEQATYEQYF
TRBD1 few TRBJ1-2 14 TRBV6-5 TGTGCCAGCATGAAGGACAGGGAGGGCTATGGCTACACCTTC CASMKDREGYGYTF
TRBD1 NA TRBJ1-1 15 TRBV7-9 TGTGCCAGCAGCTTCAGGGGGGCGAAGAACACTGAAGCTTTCTTT CASSFRGAKNTEAFF
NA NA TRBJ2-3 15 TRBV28 TGTGCCAGCAGTGGCCGGGGGGCAAACACAGATACGCAGTATTTT CASSGRGANTDTQYF
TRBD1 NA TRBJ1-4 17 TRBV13 TGTGCCAGCAGCTCCCGGGACAGGGGGATCTTGCGGGAAAAACTGTTTTTT CASSSRDRGILREKLFF
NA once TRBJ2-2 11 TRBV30 TGTGCCTGGAGTAGCTCCGGGGAGCTGTTTTTT CAWSSSGELFF
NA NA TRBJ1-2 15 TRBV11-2 TGTGCCAGCAGCTTAGATCTCGGTCGGAGTAGAGGCTACACCTTC CASSLDLGRSRGYTF
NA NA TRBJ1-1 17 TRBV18 TGTGCCAGCTCACGCAACCCGGACTTGGGACTGAAGTATGAAGCTTTCTTT CASSRNPDLGLKYEAFF
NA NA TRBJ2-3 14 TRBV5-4 TGTGCCAGCAGCGTGCCGATAGATTCAGATACGCAGTATTTT CASSVPIDSDTQYF
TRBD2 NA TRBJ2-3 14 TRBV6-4 TGTGCCAGCAGTGATCGGGGGGGGGAAGATACGCAGTATTTT CASSDRGGEDTQYF
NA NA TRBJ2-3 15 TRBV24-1 TGTGCCACTTCAGGAGGGACGACTAGCACAGATACGCAGTATTTT CATSGGTTSTDTQYF
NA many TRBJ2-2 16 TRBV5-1 TGCGCCAGCAGCTTGGTCGGGGGGCAGATGACCGGGGAGCTGTTTTTT CASSLVGGQMTGELFF
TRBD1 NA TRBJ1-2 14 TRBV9 TGTGCCAGCAGCGTAGAAGACAGGGCCTATGGCTACACCTTC CASSVEDRAYGYTF
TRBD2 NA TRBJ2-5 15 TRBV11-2 TGTGCCAGCAGCCACAGAGCGGGGGGGTCAGAGACCCAGTACTTC CASSHRAGGSETQYF
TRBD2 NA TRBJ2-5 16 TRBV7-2 TGTGCCAGCAGCTTAGAGGGCGGGGGGGCCCGTGAGACCCAGTACTTC CASSLEGGGARETQYF
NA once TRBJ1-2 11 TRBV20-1 TGCAGTGTCACAGGGCGCCATGGCTACACCTTC CSVTGRHGYTF
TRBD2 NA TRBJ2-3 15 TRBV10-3 TGTGCCATCTCCTCTAGCGGGGGGCCCACAGATACGCAGTATTTT CAISSSGGPTDTQYF
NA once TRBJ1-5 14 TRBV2 TGTGCCAGCAGTCGGGACAAGAGCAATCAGCCCCAGCATTTT CASSRDKSNQPQHF
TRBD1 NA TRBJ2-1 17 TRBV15 TGTGCCACCAGCAGAGATGAAGGGACAGGGGGTTACAATGAGCAGTTCTTC CATSRDEGTGGYNEQFF
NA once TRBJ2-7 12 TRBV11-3 TGTGCCAGCAGCGATAGCTCCTACGAGCAGTACTTC CASSDSSYEQYF
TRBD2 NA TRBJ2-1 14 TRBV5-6 TGTGCCAGCAAAAGCCCGGGGGGGCTCAATGAGCAGTTCTTC CASKSPGGLNEQFF
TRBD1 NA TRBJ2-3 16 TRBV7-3 TGTGCCAGCAGCTCGTTGACAGGGGGGGGCACAGATACGCAGTATTTT CASSSLTGGGTDTQYF
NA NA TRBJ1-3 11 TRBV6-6 TGTGCCAGCAGTACCAGTACCACCATATATTTT CASSTSTTIYF
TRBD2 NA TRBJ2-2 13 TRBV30 TGTGCCGGTAGCGGGGGGGCCTCCGGGGAGCTGTTTTTT CAGSGGASGELFF
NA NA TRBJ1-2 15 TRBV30 TGTGCCTGGACCGTACCGGGGGAAACTAACTATGGCTACACCTTC CAWTVPGETNYGYTF
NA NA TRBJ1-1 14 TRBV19 TGTGCCAGTAACCCCCAAAGAGAGAACACTGAAGCTTTCTTT CASNPQRENTEAFF
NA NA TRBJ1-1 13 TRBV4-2 TGTGCCAGCAGCCAAACAGGGAACACTGAAGCTTTCTTT CASSQTGNTEAFF
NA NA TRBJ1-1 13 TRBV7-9 TGTGCCAGCAGGACCGGGAAGAACACTGAAGCTTTCTTT CASRTGKNTEAFF
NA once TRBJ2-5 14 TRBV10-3 TGTGCCATCAGCGGGGGGCAGGCTCACGAGACCCAGTACTTC CAISGGQAHETQYF
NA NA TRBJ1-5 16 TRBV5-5 TGTGCCAGCAGCTTGGGGGGGCCCCCCGGAACTCAGCCCCAGCATTTT CASSLGGPPGTQPQHF
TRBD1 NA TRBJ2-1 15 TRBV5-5 TGTGCCAGCAGCCCGGGACAGGACCGCTACAATGAGCAGTTCTTC CASSPGQDRYNEQFF
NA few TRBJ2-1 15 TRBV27 TGTGCCAGCAGTTCCCGGGGGGCGAGTGACAATGAGCAGTTCTTC CASSSRGASDNEQFF
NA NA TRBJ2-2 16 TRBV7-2 TGTGCCAGCAGCTCGATGGGACTTCTTAACACCGGGGAGCTGTTTTTT CASSSMGLLNTGELFF
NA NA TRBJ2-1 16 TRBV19 TGTGCCAGTAGTATAGGTGGCGGGTCCTCCTACAATGAGCAGTTCTTC CASSIGGGSSYNEQFF
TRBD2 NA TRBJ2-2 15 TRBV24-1 TGTGCCACCATGACCAGCGGGGGGTTAACCGGGGAGCTGTTTTTT CATMTSGGLTGELFF
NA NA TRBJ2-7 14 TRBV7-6 TGTGCCAGCAGCTTAACAGAAAAACCCTACGTGCAGTACTTC CASSLTEKPYVQYF
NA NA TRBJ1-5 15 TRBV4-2 TGTGCCAGCAGCCAAACCCAGGCTAGCAATCAGCCCCAGCATTTT CASSQTQASNQPQHF
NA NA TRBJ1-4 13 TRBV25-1 TGTGCCAGCACTCTGGGGGGGCGTGAAAAACTGTTTTTT CASTLGGREKLFF
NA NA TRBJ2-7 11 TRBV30 TGTGCCTGGAGGGCATCCCACGAGCAGTACTTC CAWRASHEQYF
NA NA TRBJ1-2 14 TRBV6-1 TGTGCCAGCAGTGAATTCCCCTCGGGGGATGGCTACACCTTC CASSEFPSGDGYTF
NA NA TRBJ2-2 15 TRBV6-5 TGTGCCAGCAGTCCGCGAGGACAGAACACCGGGGAGCTGTTTTTT CASSPRGQNTGELFF
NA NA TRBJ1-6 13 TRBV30 TGTGCCCGACAAGTGACACCATCTTCACCCCTCCACTTT CARQVTPSSPLHF
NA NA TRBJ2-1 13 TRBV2 TGTGCCAGCAGTGACGGCCAGCGGCTCGAGCAGTTCTTC CASSDGQRLEQFF